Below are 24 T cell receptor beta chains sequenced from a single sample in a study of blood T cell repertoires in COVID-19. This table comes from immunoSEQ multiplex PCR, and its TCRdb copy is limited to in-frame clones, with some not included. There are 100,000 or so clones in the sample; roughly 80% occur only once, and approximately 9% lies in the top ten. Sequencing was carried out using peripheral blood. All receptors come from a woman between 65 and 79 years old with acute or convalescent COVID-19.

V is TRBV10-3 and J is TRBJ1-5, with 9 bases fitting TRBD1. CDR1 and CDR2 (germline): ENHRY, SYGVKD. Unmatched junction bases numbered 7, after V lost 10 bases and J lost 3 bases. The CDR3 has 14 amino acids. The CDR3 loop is CATKRDRVNQPQHF. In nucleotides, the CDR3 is TGTGCCACCAAAAGGGACAGGGTCAATCAGCCCCAGCATTTT.

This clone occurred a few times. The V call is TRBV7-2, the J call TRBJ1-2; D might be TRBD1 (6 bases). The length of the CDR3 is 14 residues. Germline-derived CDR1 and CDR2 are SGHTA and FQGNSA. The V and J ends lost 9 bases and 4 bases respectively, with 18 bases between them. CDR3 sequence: CASKQGANLYGYTF. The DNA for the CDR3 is TGTGCCAGTAAACAGGGTGCTAACCTCTATGGCTACACCTTC.

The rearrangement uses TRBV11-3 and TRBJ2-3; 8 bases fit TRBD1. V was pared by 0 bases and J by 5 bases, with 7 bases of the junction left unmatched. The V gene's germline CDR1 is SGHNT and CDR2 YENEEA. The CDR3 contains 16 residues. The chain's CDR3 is CASSLDSARGLDTQYF. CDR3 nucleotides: TGTGCCAGCAGCTTAGATTCGGCCAGGGGGCTAGATACGCAGTATTTT.

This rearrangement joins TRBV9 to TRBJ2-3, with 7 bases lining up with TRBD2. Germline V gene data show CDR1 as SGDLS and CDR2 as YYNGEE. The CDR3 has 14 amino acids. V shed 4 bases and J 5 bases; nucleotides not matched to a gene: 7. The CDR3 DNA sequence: TGTGCCAGCAGCCGTGGCGGGGGAAAAGATACGCAGTATTTT. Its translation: CASSRGGGKDTQYF.

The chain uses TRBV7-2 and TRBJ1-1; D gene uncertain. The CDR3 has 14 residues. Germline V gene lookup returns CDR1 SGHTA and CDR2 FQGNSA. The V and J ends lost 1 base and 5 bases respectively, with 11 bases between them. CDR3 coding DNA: TGTGCCAGCAGCTTAGACTCCGGTTGGACTGAAGCTTTCTTT. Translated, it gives CASSLDSGWTEAFF.

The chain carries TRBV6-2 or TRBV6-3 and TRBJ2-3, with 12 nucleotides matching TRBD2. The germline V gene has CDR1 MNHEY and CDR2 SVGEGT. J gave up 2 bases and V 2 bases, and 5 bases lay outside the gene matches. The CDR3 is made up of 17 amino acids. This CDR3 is CASSYETSGRFTDTQYF. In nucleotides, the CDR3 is TGTGCCAGCAGTTACGAGACTAGCGGGAGATTCACAGATACGCAGTATTTT.

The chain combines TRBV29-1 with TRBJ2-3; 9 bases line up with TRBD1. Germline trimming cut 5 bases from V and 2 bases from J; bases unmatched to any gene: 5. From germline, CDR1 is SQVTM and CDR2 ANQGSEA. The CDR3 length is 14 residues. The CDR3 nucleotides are TGCAGCGTTCGGGACAGGGCCCCCACAGATACGCAGTATTTT. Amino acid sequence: CSVRDRAPTDTQYF.

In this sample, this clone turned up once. CDR3 nucleotides: TGTGCCAGCTCACCTGTCGGACAAAACACCGGGGAGCTGTTTTTT. As protein: CASSPVGQNTGELFF. The chain employs TRBV18 and TRBJ2-2; possible D gene TRBD1, 5 bases. V gave up 3 bases and J gave up 2 bases, with 10 bases separating them. The CDR3 totals 15 residues. Germline V lookup: CDR1 KGHSH, CDR2 LQKENI.

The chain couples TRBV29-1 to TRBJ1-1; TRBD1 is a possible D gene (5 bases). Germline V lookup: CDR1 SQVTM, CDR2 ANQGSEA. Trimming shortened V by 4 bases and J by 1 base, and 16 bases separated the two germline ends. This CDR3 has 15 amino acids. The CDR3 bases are TGCAGCGTTGGAGGGACGGGAGTCCCGAACACTGAAGCTTTCTTT. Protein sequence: CSVGGTGVPNTEAFF.

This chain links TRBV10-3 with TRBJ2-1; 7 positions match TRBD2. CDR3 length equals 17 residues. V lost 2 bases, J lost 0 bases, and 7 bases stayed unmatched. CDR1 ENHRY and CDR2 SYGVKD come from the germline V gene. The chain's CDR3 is CAISETSVGFSYNEQFF. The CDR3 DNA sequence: TGTGCCATCAGTGAGACTAGCGTAGGGTTCTCCTACAATGAGCAGTTCTTC.

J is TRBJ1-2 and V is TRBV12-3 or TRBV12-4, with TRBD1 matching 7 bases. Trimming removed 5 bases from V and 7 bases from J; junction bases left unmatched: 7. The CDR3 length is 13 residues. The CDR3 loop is CASSASQGFGYTF. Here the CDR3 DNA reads TGTGCCAGCAGTGCATCACAGGGGTTTGGCTACACCTTC.

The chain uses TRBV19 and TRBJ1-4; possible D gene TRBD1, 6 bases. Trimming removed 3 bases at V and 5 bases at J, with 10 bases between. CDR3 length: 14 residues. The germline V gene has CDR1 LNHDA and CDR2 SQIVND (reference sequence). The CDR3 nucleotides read TGTGCCAGTAGTATTGGACAGAGGAATGAAAAACTGTTTTTT. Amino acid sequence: CASSIGQRNEKLFF.

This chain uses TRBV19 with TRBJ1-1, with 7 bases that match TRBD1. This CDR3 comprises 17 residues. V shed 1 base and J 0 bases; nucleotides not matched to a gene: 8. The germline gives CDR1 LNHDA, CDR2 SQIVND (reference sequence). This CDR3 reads CASSIGLRGRMNTEAFF. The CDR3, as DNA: TGTGCCAGTAGTATAGGACTCAGGGGGAGAATGAACACTGAAGCTTTCTTT.

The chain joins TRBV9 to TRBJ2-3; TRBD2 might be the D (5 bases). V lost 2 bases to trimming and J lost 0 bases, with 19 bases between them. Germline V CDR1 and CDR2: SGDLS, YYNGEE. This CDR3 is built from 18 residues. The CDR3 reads CASSVSRRRAHSTDTQYF. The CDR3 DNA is TGTGCCAGCAGCGTGTCCCGGAGGAGAGCGCATAGCACAGATACGCAGTATTTT.

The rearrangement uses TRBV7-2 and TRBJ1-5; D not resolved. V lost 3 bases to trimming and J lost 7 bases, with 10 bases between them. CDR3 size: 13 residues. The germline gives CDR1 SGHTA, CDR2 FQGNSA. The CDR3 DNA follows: TGTGCCAGCAGCTTCGGTTACAGCCAGCCCCAGCATTTT. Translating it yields CASSFGYSQPQHF.

The CDR3 here is CASSYRREPYNEQFF. CDR3 nucleotide sequence: TGTGCCAGCAGTTATAGGAGAGAACCCTACAATGAGCAGTTCTTC. The chain recombines TRBV6-2 or TRBV6-3 with TRBJ2-1; the D is unclear. The V end was cut by 3 bases, the J end by 2 bases, with 11 bases between. Germline CDR1 MNHEY, CDR2 SVGEGT. The CDR3 covers 15 residues.

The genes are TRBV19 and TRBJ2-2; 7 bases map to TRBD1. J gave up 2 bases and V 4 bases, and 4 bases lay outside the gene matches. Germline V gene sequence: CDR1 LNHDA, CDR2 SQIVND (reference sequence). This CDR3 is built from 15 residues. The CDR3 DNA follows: TGTGCCAGTAGTACCAGACAGGGCAACACCGGGGAGCTGTTTTTT. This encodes CASSTRQGNTGELFF.

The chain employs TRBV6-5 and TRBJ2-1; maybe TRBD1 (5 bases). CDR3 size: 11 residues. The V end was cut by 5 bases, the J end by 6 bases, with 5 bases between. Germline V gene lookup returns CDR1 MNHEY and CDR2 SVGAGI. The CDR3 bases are TGTGCCAGCAGTAGGGGCAATGAGCAGTTCTTC. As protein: CASSRGNEQFF.

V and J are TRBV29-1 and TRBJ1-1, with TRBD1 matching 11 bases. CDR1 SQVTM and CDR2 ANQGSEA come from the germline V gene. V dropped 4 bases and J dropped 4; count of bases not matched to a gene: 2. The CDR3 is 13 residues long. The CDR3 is CSVVGQGATEAFF. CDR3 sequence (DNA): TGCAGCGTTGTCGGACAGGGGGCCACTGAAGCTTTCTTT.

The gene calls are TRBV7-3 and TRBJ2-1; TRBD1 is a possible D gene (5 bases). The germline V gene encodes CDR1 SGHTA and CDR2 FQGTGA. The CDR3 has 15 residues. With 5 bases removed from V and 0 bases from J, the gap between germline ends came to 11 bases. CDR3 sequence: CASSGALGSYNEQFF. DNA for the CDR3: TGTGCCAGCAGCGGGGCCCTAGGCTCCTACAATGAGCAGTTCTTC.

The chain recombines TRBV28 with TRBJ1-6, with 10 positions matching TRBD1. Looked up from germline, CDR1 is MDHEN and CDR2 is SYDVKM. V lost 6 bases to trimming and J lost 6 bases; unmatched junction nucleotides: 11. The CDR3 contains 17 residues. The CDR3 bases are TGTGCCAGCAGCCCCAAGGACAGGGGGGAGGGTAATTCACCCCTCCACTTT. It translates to CASSPKDRGEGNSPLHF.

CDR3 nucleotide sequence: TGTGCCAGCAGTTTGATGGGGAGCACTGAAGCTTTCTTT. It translates to CASSLMGSTEAFF. The chain couples TRBV12-3 or TRBV12-4 to TRBJ1-1, with unresolved D. The CDR3 contains 13 residues. V shed 3 bases and J shed 4 bases, with 9 bases lying between them.

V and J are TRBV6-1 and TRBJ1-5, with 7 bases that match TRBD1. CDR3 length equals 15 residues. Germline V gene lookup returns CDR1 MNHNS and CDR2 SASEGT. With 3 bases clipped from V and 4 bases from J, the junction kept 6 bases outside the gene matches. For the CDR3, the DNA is TGTGCCAGCAGTGATACCGGGACAGCTAATCAGCCCCAGCATTTT. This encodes CASSDTGTANQPQHF.

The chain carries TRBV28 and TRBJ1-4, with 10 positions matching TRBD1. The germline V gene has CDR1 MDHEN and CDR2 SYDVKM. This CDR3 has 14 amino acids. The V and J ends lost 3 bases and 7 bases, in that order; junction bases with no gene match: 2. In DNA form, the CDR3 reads TGTGCCAGCAGTTTCGGGGACAGGGGTGAAAAACTGTTTTTT. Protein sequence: CASSFGDRGEKLFF.